This entry features one TCR beta chain sequence. As yet, its antigen is unknown. The authors sequenced TCR beta from blood CD8+ and CD4+ T cells. The multiple sclerosis control group was made up of treatment-naive patients with stable or active relapsing-remitting disease. The data originate from a study of CD8 T cells in Susac syndrome. General study findings and limits: As acknowledged by the study, its TCR sequencing and HLA analysis included a relatively small number of individuals.

The CDR3 is 15 residues long. Unmatched junction bases numbered 8, after V lost 4 bases and J lost 4 bases. CDR1 is SGHRS and CDR2 is YFSETQ in the germline V gene. Random-hexamer reverse transcription was applied to about 0.45 to 1 ug RNA. An immunoSEQ multiplex PCR generated amplified TCR beta CDR3 products spanning 54 Vbeta and 13 Jbeta. Via MiXCR, TCRdb re-called the immunoSEQ multiplex PCR reads, giving one row per CDR3 protein. The sample consists of about 300,000 distinct CDR3 sequences, over 75% of them appearing once. The rearrangement links TRBV5-1 to TRBJ1-1; 9 bases agree with TRBD1. Material for sequencing was CD8+ T cells from PBMCs. This receptor was identified in a human donor with multiple sclerosis. The CDR3 DNA sequence: TGCGCCAGCAGCCTCGAACAGGGGGCGCCCACTGAAGCTTTCTTT. This sequence encodes CASSLEQGAPTEAFF.